This entry is about one T cell receptor (beta chain). Per the germline V gene, CDR1 is MNHNS and CDR2 is SASEGT. This CDR3 has 14 amino acids. V shed 8 bases, J shed 6 bases, and the junction held 8 bases outside the gene matches. This specimen comes from a study of cytomegalovirus exposure and HLA in healthy donors. For the study at large: HLA-typed donors were the source of around 80 million unique TCRs, which an early data release held.

The PCR ran on 60 Vbeta and 13 Jbeta primers. TCRdb keeps only in-frame clones here, not all; method: immunoSEQ multiplex PCR. The sample lists some 96,000 clones, around 76% seen once, with around 19% in the top ten. The J gene is TRBJ2-1, the V gene TRBV6-1; 9 bases are shared with TRBD2. The sample was PBMCs. The origin of this receptor is a woman aged 60-70 years in good health and CMV-seropositive. The CDR3 here is CASGGTSPRNEQFF. The CDR3 DNA is TGTGCCAGCGGGGGGACTAGCCCACGCAATGAGCAGTTCTTC.